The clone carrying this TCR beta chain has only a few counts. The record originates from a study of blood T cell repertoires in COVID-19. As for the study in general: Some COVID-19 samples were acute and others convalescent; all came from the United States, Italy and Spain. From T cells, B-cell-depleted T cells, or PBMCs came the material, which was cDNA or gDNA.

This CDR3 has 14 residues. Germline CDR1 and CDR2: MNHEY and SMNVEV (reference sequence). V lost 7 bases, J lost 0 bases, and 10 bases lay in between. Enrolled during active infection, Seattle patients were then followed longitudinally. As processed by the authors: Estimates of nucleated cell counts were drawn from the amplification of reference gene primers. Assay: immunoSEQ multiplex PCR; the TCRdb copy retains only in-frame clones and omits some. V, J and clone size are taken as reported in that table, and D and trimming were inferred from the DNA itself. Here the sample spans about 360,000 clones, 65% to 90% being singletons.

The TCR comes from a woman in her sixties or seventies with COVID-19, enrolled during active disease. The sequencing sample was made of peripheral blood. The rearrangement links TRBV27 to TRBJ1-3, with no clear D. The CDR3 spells CASKQRHSGNTIYF. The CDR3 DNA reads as TGTGCCAGCAAACAGCGGCACTCTGGAAACACCATATATTTT.